This T cell receptor (beta chain) is drawn from a study of blood T cells in healthy people across ages. Study observations and caveats: Measured against age, TCR beta diversity per million T cells decreased in a roughly linear manner. Donor CMV status was unknown, possibly confounding expanded clonotype changes. PBMCs went unsorted, and a conclusive naive versus antigen-experienced comparison was therefore prevented.

Next came a second PCR, run for roughly 6 to 11 cycles, which used a sample-barcoded 5' primer along with a J-beta primer mix. One entry per CDR3 protein, called by TCRdb with MiXCR from the 5' RACE reads. Altogether roughly 700,000 distinct CDR3 sequences are present, about 25% being singletons, with the ten largest covering just under 9.5%. The trim removed 0 bases at V and 5 bases at J, leaving 9 bases unmatched. The CDR3 contains 16 residues. CDR1 is SGHDT, CDR2 YYEEEE, per germline. A note on this clonotype: As yet, its antigen is unknown.

Another study also made use of these data, one on T cells of mothers and their children. That source adds: The analysis detected no persistent microchimeric T cell clones.

Sequencing was performed on blood. The sequence derives from a boy aged 5-17 years in good health. The J gene is TRBJ2-7, the V gene TRBV5-6; 9 bases map to TRBD2. CDR3 sequence (DNA): TGTGCCAGCAGCTTGGCCCAGAGCGGGAGGTCTAACGAGCAGTACTTC. Amino acids: CASSLAQSGRSNEQYF.